These T cell receptor beta chains were read from a single sample in a study of shared clonotypes between healthy human individuals. Assay used: immunoSEQ multiplex PCR; TCRdb lists only in-frame clones, some missing. The sample contains fewer than 2.5 million clones, 93% of which appear only once. The sample taken for sequencing was naive CD4+ T cells from PBMCs. All receptors come from a man aged 18 to 29 in good health. Some clones in this sample may be carry-over from other donors' samples. CDR3s leave out the opening cysteine and the closing phenylalanine or tryptophan. A clone size is listed for some rows: how often the clone was seen (once, few, many), or a class if it is expanded.

V gene: TRBV4-3
clone size: .
J gene: TRBJ2-1
CDR3 protein: ASSLRAPLDEQF

V gene: TRBV10-3
clone size: .
J gene: TRBJ2-2
CDR3 protein: AITGDRVGGELF

V gene: TRBV9
clone size: .
J gene: TRBJ2-1
CDR3 protein: ASSVGGVLANEQF

V gene: TRBV7-9
clone size: .
J gene: TRBJ2-1
CDR3 protein: ASSYRRDYNEQF

V gene: TRBV7-9
clone size: .
J gene: TRBJ2-2
CDR3 protein: ASSRQGASGELF

V gene: TRBV6-5
clone size: .
J gene: TRBJ1-5
CDR3 protein: ASSPGQLRQPQH

V gene: TRBV28
clone size: .
J gene: TRBJ2-1
CDR3 protein: ASSLAGLAGVYEQF

V gene: TRBV10-2
clone size: .
J gene: TRBJ2-1
CDR3 protein: ASALNEQF

V gene: TRBV9
clone size: .
J gene: TRBJ1-2
CDR3 protein: ASSVAGLGYGYT

V gene: TRBV28
clone size: .
J gene: TRBJ2-7
CDR3 protein: ASIGRVVTYEQY

V gene: TRBV25-1
clone size: .
J gene: TRBJ2-5
CDR3 protein: ASSGAGVETQY

V gene: TRBV28
clone size: .
J gene: TRBJ1-2
CDR3 protein: ASRSGQGARGYT

V gene: TRBV7-9
clone size: once
J gene: TRBJ2-6
CDR3 protein: ASSALPGQGTSGANVLT

V gene: TRBV18
clone size: .
J gene: TRBJ2-7
CDR3 protein: ASSLLGDSGNKEQY

V gene: TRBV27
clone size: .
J gene: TRBJ2-2
CDR3 protein: ASSRDRSGELF

V gene: TRBV6-6
clone size: .
J gene: TRBJ2-1
CDR3 protein: ASSYLAGSYNEQF

V gene: TRBV5-1
clone size: .
J gene: TRBJ2-2
CDR3 protein: ASHHGRGKNTGELF

V gene: TRBV5-4
clone size: .
J gene: TRBJ1-4
CDR3 protein: ASSTRDRSEKLF

V gene: TRBV19
clone size: .
J gene: TRBJ1-1
CDR3 protein: ASSTTRTGPGTEAF

V gene: TRBV5-6
clone size: .
J gene: TRBJ1-2
CDR3 protein: ASGTAKALDYGYT

V gene: TRBV4-3
clone size: .
J gene: TRBJ2-7
CDR3 protein: ASSPTGASGYYEQY

V gene: TRBV28
clone size: .
J gene: TRBJ2-7
CDR3 protein: ASGRGGFEQY

V gene: TRBV27
clone size: once
J gene: TRBJ1-1
CDR3 protein: ASSFRVRGNWNTEAF

V gene: TRBV4-3
clone size: .
J gene: TRBJ2-7
CDR3 protein: ASSQERWMGAYEQY

V gene: TRBV27
clone size: .
J gene: TRBJ1-5
CDR3 protein: ASSRSPGVNQPQH

V gene: TRBV6-6
clone size: .
J gene: TRBJ2-3
CDR3 protein: ASSYAGRGRDTQY

V gene: TRBV11-2
clone size: once
J gene: TRBJ2-3
CDR3 protein: ASSLAPRDTQY

V gene: TRBV14
clone size: .
J gene: TRBJ2-7
CDR3 protein: ASSQRQGGYEQY

V gene: TRBV19
clone size: .
J gene: TRBJ2-7
CDR3 protein: ASSIDDSSYEQY

V gene: TRBV30
clone size: .
J gene: TRBJ2-1
CDR3 protein: AWSETGLGYNEQF

V gene: TRBV6-6
clone size: .
J gene: TRBJ2-5
CDR3 protein: ASSTRTEETQY

V gene: TRBV15
clone size: .
J gene: TRBJ2-1
CDR3 protein: ATKRSSSYNEQF

V gene: TRBV18
clone size: .
J gene: TRBJ1-1
CDR3 protein: ASSPAGRNTEAF

V gene: TRBV2
clone size: .
J gene: TRBJ2-1
CDR3 protein: ASTLDRGSHNEQF

V gene: TRBV28
clone size: .
J gene: TRBJ1-2
CDR3 protein: ASSFGSTNYGYT

V gene: TRBV6-1
clone size: .
J gene: TRBJ2-7
CDR3 protein: ASSAVGTYEQY

V gene: TRBV6-5
clone size: .
J gene: TRBJ2-2
CDR3 protein: ASRGRGANTGELF

V gene: TRBV4-1
clone size: .
J gene: TRBJ2-5
CDR3 protein: ASSHPDREGTQY

V gene: TRBV7-3
clone size: once
J gene: TRBJ2-1
CDR3 protein: ASSLTGGANEQF

V gene: TRBV5-5
clone size: .
J gene: TRBJ2-7
CDR3 protein: ASSSEEVVYEQY

V gene: TRBV11-2
clone size: once
J gene: TRBJ1-2
CDR3 protein: ASSYDRGYGYT

V gene: TRBV29-1
clone size: few
J gene: TRBJ1-1
CDR3 protein: SVDSSRINTEAF

V gene: TRBV6-1
clone size: .
J gene: TRBJ1-2
CDR3 protein: ASTPVKANYGYT

V gene: TRBV7-9
clone size: .
J gene: TRBJ2-6
CDR3 protein: ASSLFNSGANVLT

V gene: TRBV11-2
clone size: .
J gene: TRBJ2-7
CDR3 protein: ASSRDRGPYEQY

V gene: TRBV5-1
clone size: once
J gene: TRBJ2-5
CDR3 protein: ASSGTDQETQY

V gene: TRBV28
clone size: .
J gene: TRBJ2-5
CDR3 protein: ASTHDRDRETQY

V gene: TRBV19
clone size: .
J gene: TRBJ2-3
CDR3 protein: ASSMRSGTDTQY

V gene: TRBV27
clone size: .
J gene: TRBJ1-3
CDR3 protein: ASSPGGSPGNTIY

V gene: TRBV11-2
clone size: .
J gene: TRBJ2-3
CDR3 protein: ASSSHRVWTDTQY

V gene: TRBV7-8
clone size: .
J gene: TRBJ2-5
CDR3 protein: ASSLEGSQY

V gene: TRBV30
clone size: .
J gene: TRBJ2-3
CDR3 protein: AWREGTDTQY

V gene: TRBV6-1
clone size: .
J gene: TRBJ2-7
CDR3 protein: ATDSGGSYEQY

V gene: TRBV6-5
clone size: .
J gene: TRBJ1-2
CDR3 protein: ASIRGQGSGGYT

V gene: TRBV5-5
clone size: .
J gene: TRBJ1-5
CDR3 protein: ASSPFPYSNQPQH

V gene: TRBV5-1
clone size: .
J gene: TRBJ1-2
CDR3 protein: ASSAMDGYGYT

V gene: TRBV2
clone size: .
J gene: TRBJ1-4
CDR3 protein: ASSLLPGEEKLF

V gene: TRBV29-1
clone size: .
J gene: TRBJ2-1
CDR3 protein: SGNPGGEQF

V gene: TRBV19
clone size: .
J gene: TRBJ2-1
CDR3 protein: ASSYRAGEQF